This TCR beta chain was sequenced in a study of blood T cell repertoires in COVID-19. Authors' analysis steps: Researchers report that nucleated cell counts were estimated from reference gene primer amplification. Generated by immunoSEQ multiplex PCR, the TCRdb table keeps only in-frame clones and is missing some. D and trimming were read from the DNA, whereas the V and J calls and clone size are those reported in that table. The table includes 200,000 to 300,000 clones, 65% to 90% detected once. Germline CDR1 and CDR2: SGHKS and YYEKEE (reference sequence). The CDR3 spans 15 residues. Trimming removed 5 bases from V and 1 base from J, with 15 bases in between.

This sequence was found in a man aged 35-49 years who had recovered from COVID-19. V usage is TRBV5-5 and J usage is TRBJ1-1, with a possible D match to TRBD1 (6 bases). The sample comprised peripheral blood. The CDR3 region has the DNA TGTGCCAGCAGGGGAACAGGGTCAACGAACACTGAAGCTTTCTTT. Translating it yields CASRGTGSTNTEAFF.